One sample yielded the 14 T cell receptor beta chains listed below, sequenced in a study of T cell repertoires in cytomegalovirus infection. Antigens of these TCRs are unknown. Using its own MiXCR run on the reads, TCRdb lists one record per CDR3 protein. The table records about 480,000 distinct CDR3 sequences, more than 30% of them present only once. This sample comprised cultured PBMCs, obtained from culture after CMV antigen stimulation. Source of these receptors: a human donor in good health (CMV status not recorded). Some clones in this sample may be carry-over from other donors' samples.

The chain recombines TRBV12-3 or TRBV12-4 with TRBJ2-2; TRBD2 matches at 10 bases. V lost 10 bases and J lost 3; bases outside the gene matches: 8. This CDR3 contains 15 residues. CDR3 nucleotide sequence: TGTGCCACCCCCCGAGGACTAGCGGACACCGGGGAGCTGTTTTTT. Protein sequence: CATPRGLADTGELFF.

This chain links TRBV10-3 with TRBJ1-1; D gene uncertain. Trimming took off 4 bases at V and 5 bases at J, with 8 bases between the two ends. Germline lookup yields CDR1 ENHRY and CDR2 SYGVKD. This CDR3 region has 12 residues. Written as DNA, the CDR3 is TGTGCCATCAGTGGTCAGGAGACTGAAGCTTTCTTT. Protein sequence: CAISGQETEAFF.

This clonotype was recorded many times. The rearrangement uses TRBV7-2 and TRBJ2-1, with 8 bases aligning to TRBD2. The germline V gene encodes CDR1 SGHTA and CDR2 FQGNSA. The trim removed 9 bases at V and 4 bases at J, leaving 8 bases unmatched. There are 14 residues in the CDR3. CDR3 loop: CASTGGPGYNEQFF. Here the CDR3 DNA reads TGTGCCAGTACGGGAGGGCCGGGGTACAATGAGCAGTTCTTC.

This clonotype was observed many times. The chain employs TRBV7-2 and TRBJ2-7; 8 bases agree with TRBD2. Germline V gives CDR1 SGHTA, CDR2 FQGNSA. This CDR3 is 15 amino acids long. With V trimmed by 3 bases and J by 4 bases, 8 bases remained unmatched. The CDR3 nucleotides are TGTGCCAGCAGCTTTTTAGCGGGACTCGGGTACGAGCAGTACTTC. Translation gives CASSFLAGLGYEQYF.

CDR3 DNA sequence: TGTGCCAGCAGGGCTAGCGGAGAGGGGAATCAGCAGTTCTTC. Translation gives CASRASGEGNQQFF. The V and J genes are TRBV25-1 and TRBJ2-1; 7 bases match TRBD2. The CDR3 loop spans 14 amino acids. V lost 6 bases to trimming and J lost 11 bases; unmatched junction nucleotides: 13. Germline V gives CDR1 MGHDK, CDR2 SYGVNS. Full variable domain (missing parts from reference TRBV25-1 and TRBJ2-1): EADIYQTPRYLVIGTGKKITLECSQTMGHDKMYWYQQDPGMELHLIHYSYGVNSTEKGDLSSESTVSRIRTEHFPLTLESARPSHTSQYLCASRASGEGNQQFFGPGTRLTVL.

In this sample, this clonotype turned up a few times. This rearrangement joins TRBV7-9 to TRBJ1-2; TRBD1 aligns across 7 bases. Per germline, CDR1 SEHNR and CDR2 FQNEAQ (reference sequence). There are 15 residues in the CDR3. V dropped 5 bases and J dropped 2; count of bases not matched to a gene: 8. CDR3 loop: CASSPGQSMNYGYTF. Written as DNA, the CDR3 is TGTGCCAGCAGCCCGGGACAGTCTATGAACTATGGCTACACCTTC.

The chain carries TRBV2 and TRBJ2-3, with unresolved D. V gave up 5 bases and J gave up 6 bases, with 15 bases separating them. CDR3 length equals 14 residues. Germline V CDR1 and CDR2: SNHLY, FYNNEI. The CDR3 spells CASSPARRVDTQYF. CDR3 in DNA: TGTGCCAGCAGTCCGGCTAGAAGAGTGGATACGCAGTATTTT.

This clonotype was seen a few times. This chain uses TRBV6-5 with TRBJ2-3; TRBD2 is a possible D gene (6 bases). Trimming took 2 bases from V and 1 from J, leaving 19 bases between them. Germline lookup yields CDR1 MNHEY and CDR2 SVGAGI. The CDR3 length is 18 residues. CDR3 sequence (DNA): TGTGCCAGCAGTTACATAGGAGGGGCTCGGGATGGCACAGATACGCAGTATTTT. Protein sequence: CASSYIGGARDGTDTQYF.

V gene TRBV6-1 combines with J gene TRBJ1-3, with no clear D. CDR1 is MNHNS, CDR2 SASEGT, per germline. This CDR3 comprises 15 residues. Trimming removed 1 base from V and 4 bases from J, with 11 bases in between. The CDR3 DNA sequence: TGTGCCAGCAGTGAAGTTTCAGTAGCCGGAAACACCATATATTTT. Translating gives CASSEVSVAGNTIYF.

The chain uses TRBV7-9 and TRBJ2-7, with a tentative D call TRBD2 (6 bases). The CDR3 runs 14 residues. CDR1 SEHNR and CDR2 FQNEAQ come from the germline V gene (reference sequence). Trimming left V 0 bases short and J 7 bases short, with 13 bases between. CDR3 sequence (DNA): TGTGCCAGCAGCTTAGCTCTGGGCGGGGTGGAGCAGTACTTC. This encodes CASSLALGGVEQYF.

The CDR3 DNA reads as TGTGCCAGCAGCTTAGATCTCCTGGGGTCAGGGGGCGGGAATGAGCAGTTCTTC. The encoded protein is CASSLDLLGSGGGNEQFF. J is TRBJ2-1 and V is TRBV11-3; 8 bases fit TRBD1. The CDR3 covers 18 residues. Germline-derived CDR1 and CDR2 are SGHNT and YENEEA. Unmatched junction bases numbered 14, after V lost 0 bases and J lost 7 bases. Complete variable domain (other parts from reference TRBV11-3 and TRBJ2-1): EAGVVQSPRYKIIEKKQPVAFWCNPISGHNTLYWYLQNLGQGPELLIRYENEEAVDDSQLPKDRFSAERLKGVDSTLKIQPAELGDSAVYLCASSLDLLGSGGGNEQFFGPGTRLTVL.

This clonotype showed up just a few times. The chain joins TRBV6-4 to TRBJ2-1; 13 bases line up with TRBD2. The germline CDR1 and CDR2 sequences are MRHNA and SNTAGT. V was clipped by 2 bases and J by 4 bases; unmatched bases: 23. The CDR3 length is 23 residues. Here the CDR3 reads CASSDDELAGGPTQREDYNEQFF. CDR3 bases: TGTGCCAGCAGTGACGATGAACTAGCGGGAGGGCCAACCCAACGGGAGGATTACAATGAGCAGTTCTTC.

This rearrangement joins TRBV5-5 to TRBJ2-7; perhaps TRBD1 as D (5 bases). This CDR3 has 14 amino acids. V lost 1 base and J lost 3, with 11 bases in between. Germline V gene sequence: CDR1 SGHKS, CDR2 YYEKEE (reference sequence). Here the CDR3 reads CASSLFVQGYEQYV. The CDR3 DNA follows: TGTGCCAGCAGCTTGTTCGTCCAGGGCTACGAGCAGTACGTC.

The chain has TRBV19 and TRBJ2-5, with D perhaps assigned TRBD1 or TRBD2 (5 bases each). Germline assignment: CDR1 LNHDA and CDR2 SQIVND (reference sequence). Trimming left V 6 bases short and J 4 bases short, with 21 bases between. The CDR3 contains 16 residues. The CDR3 sequence: CASSRYSFGGGETQYF. CDR3 coding DNA: TGTGCCAGTAGCCGATACAGCTTTGGTGGGGGAGAGACCCAGTACTTC.